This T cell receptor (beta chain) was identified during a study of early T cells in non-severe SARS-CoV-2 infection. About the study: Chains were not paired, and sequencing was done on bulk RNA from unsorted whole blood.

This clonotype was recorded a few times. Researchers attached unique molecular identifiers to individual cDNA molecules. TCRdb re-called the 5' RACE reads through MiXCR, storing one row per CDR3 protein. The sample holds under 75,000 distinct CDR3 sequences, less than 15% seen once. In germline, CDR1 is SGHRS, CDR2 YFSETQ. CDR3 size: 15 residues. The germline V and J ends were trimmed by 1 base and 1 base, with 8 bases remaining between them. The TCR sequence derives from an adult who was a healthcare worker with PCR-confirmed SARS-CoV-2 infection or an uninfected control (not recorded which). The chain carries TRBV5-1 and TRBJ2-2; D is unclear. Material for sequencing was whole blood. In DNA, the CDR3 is TGCGCCAGCAGCTTGAGTCTGCAGAACACCGGGGAGCTGTTTTTT. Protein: CASSLSLQNTGELFF.